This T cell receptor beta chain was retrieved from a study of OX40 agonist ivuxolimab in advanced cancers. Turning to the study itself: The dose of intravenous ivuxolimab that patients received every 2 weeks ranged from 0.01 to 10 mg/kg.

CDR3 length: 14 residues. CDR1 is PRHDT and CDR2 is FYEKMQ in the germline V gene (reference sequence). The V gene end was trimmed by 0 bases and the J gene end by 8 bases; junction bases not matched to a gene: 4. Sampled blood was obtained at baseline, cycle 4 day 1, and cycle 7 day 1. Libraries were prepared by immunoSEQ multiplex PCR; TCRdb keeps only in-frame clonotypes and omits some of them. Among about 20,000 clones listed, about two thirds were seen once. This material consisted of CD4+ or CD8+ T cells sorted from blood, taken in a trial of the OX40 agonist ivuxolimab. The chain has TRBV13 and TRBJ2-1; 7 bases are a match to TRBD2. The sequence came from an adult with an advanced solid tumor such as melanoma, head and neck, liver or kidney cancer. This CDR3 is CASSLGRELDEQFF. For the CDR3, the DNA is TGTGCCAGCAGCTTAGGGCGGGAGCTTGATGAGCAGTTCTTC.